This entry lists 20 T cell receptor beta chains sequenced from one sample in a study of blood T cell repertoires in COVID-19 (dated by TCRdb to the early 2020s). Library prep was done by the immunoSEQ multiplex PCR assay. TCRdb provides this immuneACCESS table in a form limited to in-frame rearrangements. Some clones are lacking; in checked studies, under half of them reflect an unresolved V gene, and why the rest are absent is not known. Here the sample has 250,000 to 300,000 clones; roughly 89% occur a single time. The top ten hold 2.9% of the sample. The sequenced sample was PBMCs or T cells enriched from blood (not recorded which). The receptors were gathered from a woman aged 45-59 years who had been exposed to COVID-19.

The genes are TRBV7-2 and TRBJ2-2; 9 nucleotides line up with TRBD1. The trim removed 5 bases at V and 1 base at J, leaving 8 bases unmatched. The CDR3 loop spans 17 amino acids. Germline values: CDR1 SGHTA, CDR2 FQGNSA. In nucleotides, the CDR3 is TGTGCCAGCAGCGCTACCTTGGGACAGGGGAACACCGGGGAGCTGTTTTTT. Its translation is CASSATLGQGNTGELFF.

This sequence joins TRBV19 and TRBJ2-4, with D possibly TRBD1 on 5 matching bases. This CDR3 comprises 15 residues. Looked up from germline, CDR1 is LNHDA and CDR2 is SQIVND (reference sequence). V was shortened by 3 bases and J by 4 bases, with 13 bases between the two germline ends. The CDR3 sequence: CASSIPLGQKNIQYF. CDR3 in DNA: TGTGCCAGTAGTATCCCATTGGGGCAGAAAAACATTCAGTACTTC.

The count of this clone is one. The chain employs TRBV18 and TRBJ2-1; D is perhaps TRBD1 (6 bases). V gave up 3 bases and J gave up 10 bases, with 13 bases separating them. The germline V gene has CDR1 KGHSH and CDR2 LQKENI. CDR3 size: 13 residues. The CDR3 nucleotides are TGTGCCAGCTCACCGATTCCGACAGGAGAGCAGTTCTTC. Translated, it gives CASSPIPTGEQFF.

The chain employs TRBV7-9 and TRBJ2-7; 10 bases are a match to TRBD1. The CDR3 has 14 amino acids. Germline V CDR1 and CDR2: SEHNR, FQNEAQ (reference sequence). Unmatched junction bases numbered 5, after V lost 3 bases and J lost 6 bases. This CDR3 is CASSFRDRGGEQYF. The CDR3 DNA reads TGTGCCAGCAGCTTCCGGGACAGGGGAGGCGAGCAGTACTTC. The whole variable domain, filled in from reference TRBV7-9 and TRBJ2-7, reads DTGVSQNPRHKITKRGQNVTFRCDPISEHNRLYWYRQTLGQGPEFLTYFQNEAQLEKSRLLSDRFSAERPKGSFSTLEIQRTEQGDSAMYLCASSFRDRGGEQYFGPGTRLTVT.

The CDR3 nucleotides are TGTGCCAGCTCACCATCACAGGCACCCCACCCTCTCTACGAGCAGTACTTC. This codes for CASSPSQAPHPLYEQYF. This chain connects TRBV18 to TRBJ2-7, with a weak D call TRBD1 (5 bases). This CDR3 comprises 17 residues. CDR1 and CDR2 (germline): KGHSH, LQKENI. With 2 bases removed from V and 3 bases from J, the gap between germline ends came to 20 bases. Full variable domain (rest looked up from reference TRBV18 and TRBJ2-7): NAGVMQNPRHLVRRRGQEARLRCSPMKGHSHVYWYRQLPEEGLKFMVYLQKENIIDESGMPKERFSAEFPKEGPSILRIQQVVRGDSAAYFCASSPSQAPHPLYEQYFGPGTRLTVT.

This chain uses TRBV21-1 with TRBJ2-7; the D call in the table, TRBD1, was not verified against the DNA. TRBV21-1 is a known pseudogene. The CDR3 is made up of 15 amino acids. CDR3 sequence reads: CASSKDTGFVQEQYF. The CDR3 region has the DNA TGTGCCAGCAGCAAAGATACAGGGTTTGTTCAGGAGCAGTACTTC.

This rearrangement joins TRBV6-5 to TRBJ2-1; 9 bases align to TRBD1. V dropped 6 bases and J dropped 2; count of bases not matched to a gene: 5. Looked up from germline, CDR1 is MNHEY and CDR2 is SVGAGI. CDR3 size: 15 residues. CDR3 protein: CASRDRGTTYNEQFF. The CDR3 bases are TGTGCCAGCAGGGACAGGGGCACAACCTACAATGAGCAGTTCTTC.

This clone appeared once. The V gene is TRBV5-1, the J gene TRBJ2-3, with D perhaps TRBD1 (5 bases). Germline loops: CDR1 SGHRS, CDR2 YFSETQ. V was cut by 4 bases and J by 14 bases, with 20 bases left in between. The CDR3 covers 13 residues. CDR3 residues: CASSPDGASLLYF. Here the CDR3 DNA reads TGCGCCAGCAGCCCGGATGGGGCTAGTTTGTTGTATTTT.

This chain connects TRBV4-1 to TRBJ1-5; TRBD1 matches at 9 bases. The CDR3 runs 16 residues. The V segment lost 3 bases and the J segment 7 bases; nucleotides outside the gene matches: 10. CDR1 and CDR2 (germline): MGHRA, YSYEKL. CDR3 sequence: CASSQVQGAVGQPQHF. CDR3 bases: TGCGCCAGCAGCCAGGTACAGGGGGCTGTAGGACAGCCCCAGCATTTT.

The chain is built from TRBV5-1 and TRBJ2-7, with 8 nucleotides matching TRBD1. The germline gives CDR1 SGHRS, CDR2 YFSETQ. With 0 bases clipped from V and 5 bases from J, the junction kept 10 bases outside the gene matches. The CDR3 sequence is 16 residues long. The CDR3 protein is CASSLAPLAGGDEQYF. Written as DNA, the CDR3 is TGCGCCAGCAGCTTGGCTCCCTTGGCAGGGGGCGACGAGCAGTACTTC. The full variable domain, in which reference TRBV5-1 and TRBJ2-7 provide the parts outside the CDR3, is KAGVTQTPRYLIKTRGQQVTLSCSPISGHRSVSWYQQTPGQGLQFLFEYFSETQRNKGNFPGRFSGRQFSNSRSEMNVSTLELGDSALYLCASSLAPLAGGDEQYFGPGTRLTVT.

CDR3 nucleotide sequence: TGTGCCAGCGAGGGGGCCAGATCAAACTATGGCTACACCTTC. Amino acid sequence: CASEGARSNYGYTF. The chain is built from TRBV2 and TRBJ1-2, with 7 bases fitting TRBD1. This CDR3 contains 14 residues. Germline trimming cut 8 bases from V and 2 bases from J; bases unmatched to any gene: 8. Germline assignment: CDR1 SNHLY and CDR2 FYNNEI.

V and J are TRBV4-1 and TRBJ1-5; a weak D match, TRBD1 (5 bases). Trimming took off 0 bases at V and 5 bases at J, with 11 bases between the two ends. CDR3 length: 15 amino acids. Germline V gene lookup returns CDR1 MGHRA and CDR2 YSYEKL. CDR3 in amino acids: CASSQDLDIYQPQHF. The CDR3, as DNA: TGCGCCAGCAGCCAAGATCTGGACATTTATCAGCCCCAGCATTTT.

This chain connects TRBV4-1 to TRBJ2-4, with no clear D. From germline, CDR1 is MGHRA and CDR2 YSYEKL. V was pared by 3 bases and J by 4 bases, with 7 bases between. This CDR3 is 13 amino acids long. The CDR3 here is CASSQARKNIQYF. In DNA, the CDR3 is TGCGCCAGCAGCCAGGCTAGAAAAAACATTCAGTACTTC.

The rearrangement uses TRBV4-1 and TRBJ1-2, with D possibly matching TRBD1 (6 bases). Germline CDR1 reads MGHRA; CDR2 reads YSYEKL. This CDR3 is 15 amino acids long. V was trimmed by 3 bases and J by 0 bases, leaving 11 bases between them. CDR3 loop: CASSHPQGSNYGYTF. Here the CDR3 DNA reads TGCGCCAGCAGCCATCCTCAGGGGTCTAACTATGGCTACACCTTC.

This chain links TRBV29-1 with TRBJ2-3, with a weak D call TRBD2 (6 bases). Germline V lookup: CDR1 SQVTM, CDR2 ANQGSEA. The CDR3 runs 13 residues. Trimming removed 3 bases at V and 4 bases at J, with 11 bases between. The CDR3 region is CSVDGTFPDTQYF. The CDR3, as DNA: TGCAGCGTTGACGGGACTTTTCCAGATACGCAGTATTTT.

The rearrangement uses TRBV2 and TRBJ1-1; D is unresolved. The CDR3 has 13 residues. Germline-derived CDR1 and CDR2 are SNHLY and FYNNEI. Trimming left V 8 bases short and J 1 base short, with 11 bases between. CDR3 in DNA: TGTGCCAGCCTAACTGATGGGAACACTGAAGCTTTCTTT. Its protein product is CASLTDGNTEAFF.

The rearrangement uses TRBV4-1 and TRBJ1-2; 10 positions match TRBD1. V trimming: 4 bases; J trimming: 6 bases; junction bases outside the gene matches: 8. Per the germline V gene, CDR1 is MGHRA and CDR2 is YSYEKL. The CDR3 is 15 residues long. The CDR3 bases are TGCGCCAGCAGCCCGATGGACAGGGGGGGACATGGCTACACCTTC. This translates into CASSPMDRGGHGYTF.

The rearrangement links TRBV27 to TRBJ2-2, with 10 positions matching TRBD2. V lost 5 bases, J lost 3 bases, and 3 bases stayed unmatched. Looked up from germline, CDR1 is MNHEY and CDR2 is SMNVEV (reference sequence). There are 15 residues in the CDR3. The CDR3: CASSSGGAHTGELFF. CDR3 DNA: TGTGCCAGCAGTAGCGGGGGGGCCCACACCGGGGAGCTGTTTTTT.

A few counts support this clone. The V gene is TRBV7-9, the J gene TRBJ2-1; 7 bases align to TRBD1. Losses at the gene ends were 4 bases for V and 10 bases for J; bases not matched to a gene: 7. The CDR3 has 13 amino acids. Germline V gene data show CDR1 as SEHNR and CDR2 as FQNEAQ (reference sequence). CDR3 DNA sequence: TGTGCCAGCAGCTCTTACGGGACAGTAGAGCAGTTCTTC. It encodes CASSSYGTVEQFF.

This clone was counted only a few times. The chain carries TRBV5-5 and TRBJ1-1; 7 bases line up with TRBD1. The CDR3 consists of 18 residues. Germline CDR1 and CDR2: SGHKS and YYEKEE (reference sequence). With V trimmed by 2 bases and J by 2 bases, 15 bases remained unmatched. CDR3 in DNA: TGTGCCAGCAGCTTCTCCGGGACAGCCATTCACTTAAACACTGAAGCTTTCTTT. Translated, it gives CASSFSGTAIHLNTEAFF.